The present TCR beta chain was sequenced within a study of blood T cells in healthy people across ages. Primed by a sample-barcoded 5' primer and a J-beta primer mix, a second PCR proceeded for about 7 to 11 cycles. TCRdb called the 5' RACE reads again in MiXCR, with one record for every CDR3 protein. The sample has nearly 800,000 distinct CDR3 sequences; approximately 60% are singletons. Healthy individuals of Caucasian origin from Russia, aged roughly 6 to 90, served as donors. The germline V gene has CDR1 SQVTM and CDR2 ANQGSEA. The CDR3 spans 13 residues. V was clipped by 4 bases and J by 6 bases; unmatched bases: 6. Only a few counts were recorded for this clonotype.

The sequence came from a man in his forties or fifties in good health. Sequenced sample: blood. The chain recombines TRBV29-1 with TRBJ2-7, with 10 bases matching TRBD2. DNA for the CDR3: TGCAGCGTTGCTCGGATAGCGGGAGGCGAGCAGTACTTC. This sequence encodes CSVARIAGGEQYF.